These 14 T cell receptor beta chains were sequenced from one sample in a study of cytomegalovirus exposure and HLA in healthy donors. The PCR had 60 Vbeta and 13 Jbeta primers. Using immunoSEQ multiplex PCR, the repertoire was profiled, and TCRdb retains in-frame clones only, with some absent. Found here are 250,000 to 350,000 clones, 80% of them singletons; the top ten hold over 0.3%. The sequenced sample was PBMCs. Receptor source: a girl aged 2 to 10 in good health and CMV-seronegative.

This rearrangement joins TRBV19 to TRBJ2-6; 7 nucleotides align to TRBD2. The V gene end was trimmed by 5 bases and the J gene end by 4 bases; junction bases not matched to a gene: 8. The CDR3 covers 16 residues. CDR1 and CDR2 from the germline V gene are LNHDA and SQIVND (reference sequence). CDR3 amino acids: CASSPARGTGANVLTF. The CDR3 DNA is TGTGCCAGTAGTCCAGCGCGGGGGACCGGGGCCAACGTCCTGACTTTC.

The chain joins TRBV7-3 to TRBJ2-1, with D maybe TRBD2 (5 bases). Trimming stripped 8 bases from V and 4 bases from J, with 18 bases between. Germline V gene sequence: CDR1 SGHTA, CDR2 FQGTGA. The CDR3 runs to 15 residues. CDR3 sequence reads: CASGRGRLEYNEQFF. The CDR3 DNA reads TGTGCCAGCGGACGAGGGCGGCTAGAATACAATGAGCAGTTCTTC.

This clone was detected only a few times. J is TRBJ2-5 and V is TRBV5-6, with 9 bases fitting TRBD1. Germline values: CDR1 SGHDT, CDR2 YYEEEE. V was clipped by 2 bases and J by 4 bases; unmatched bases: 6. The CDR3 totals 15 residues. The CDR3 DNA reads TGTGCCAGCAGCTTAACTGGACAGGGGCGAGAGACCCAGTACTTC. Translation gives CASSLTGQGRETQYF.

In DNA, the CDR3 is TGTGCCAGCAGCCCATTTCAGGCAGGGAATTCCCACGAGCAGTACTTC. Protein product: CASSPFQAGNSHEQYF. The rearrangement links TRBV7-6 to TRBJ2-7, with D possibly TRBD1 on 5 matching bases. The CDR3 loop spans 16 amino acids. V was clipped by 5 bases and J by 5 bases, with 22 bases between them. The germline V gene encodes CDR1 SGHVS and CDR2 FNYEAQ. The complete variable domain, with remaining parts taken from reference TRBV7-6 and TRBJ2-7, reads GAGVSQSPRYKVTKRGQDVALRCDPISGHVSLYWYRQALGQGPEFLTYFNYEAQQDKSGLPNDRFSAERPEGSISTLTIQRTEQRDSAMYRCASSPFQAGNSHEQYFGPGTRLTVT.

The CDR3 reads CASSFASGRTGELFF. The CDR3 DNA reads TGTGCCAGCAGCTTCGCTAGCGGGAGGACCGGGGAGCTGTTTTTT. This chain connects TRBV7-3 to TRBJ2-2; 11 bases line up with TRBD2. The CDR3 runs to 15 residues. The V segment lost 3 bases and the J segment 5 bases; nucleotides outside the gene matches: 2. From germline, CDR1 is SGHTA and CDR2 FQGTGA. Full variable domain (remainder filled in from reference TRBV7-3 and TRBJ2-2): GAGVSQTPSNKVTEKGKYVELRCDPISGHTALYWYRQSLGQGPEFLIYFQGTGAADDSGLPNDRFFAVRPEGSVSTLKIQRTERGDSAVYLCASSFASGRTGELFFGEGSRLTVL.

This clone appeared a single time. The CDR3: CASTRGGITDTQYF. As DNA, the CDR3 is TGTGCCAGTACCCGGGGGGGGATCACAGATACGCAGTATTTT. The chain joins TRBV19 to TRBJ2-3; 8 nucleotides agree with TRBD2. J lost 2 bases, V lost 7 bases, and 5 bases had no gene match. This CDR3 is built from 14 residues. Germline-derived CDR1 and CDR2 are LNHDA and SQIVND (reference sequence).

The chain links TRBV28 to TRBJ1-5, with 7 bases fitting TRBD1. CDR1 and CDR2 from the germline V gene are MDHEN and SYDVKM. Losses at the gene ends were 6 bases for V and 3 bases for J; bases not matched to a gene: 8. The CDR3 is made up of 15 amino acids. The chain's CDR3 is CASRGAGTVNQPQHF. In nucleotides, the CDR3 is TGTGCCAGCAGGGGGGCCGGGACAGTCAATCAGCCCCAGCATTTT.

The CDR3 DNA is TGTGCCAGCAGCAAATGGGGGGGGAATAACTATGGCTACACCTTC. This encodes CASSKWGGNNYGYTF. The chain links TRBV28 to TRBJ1-2, with D perhaps matching TRBD1 (5 bases). Trimming removed 6 bases at V and 1 base at J, with 15 bases between. Germline V CDR1 and CDR2: MDHEN, SYDVKM. This CDR3 contains 15 residues.

The chain couples TRBV6-6 to TRBJ2-7, with 9 bases aligning to TRBD1. The CDR3 has 15 residues. CDR1 and CDR2 (germline): MNHNY, SVGAGI (reference sequence). Trimming took 5 bases from V and 0 from J; bases not matched to a gene: 5. CDR3 in DNA: TGTGCCAGCAGTCCTCCGGGACAGGGCTCCTACGAGCAGTACTTC. Translated, it gives CASSPPGQGSYEQYF.

The chain has TRBV20-1 and TRBJ1-2; D not certain. Germline CDR1 reads DFQATT; CDR2 reads SNEGSKA (reference sequence). V was shortened by 7 bases and J by 4 bases, with 7 bases between the two germline ends. The CDR3 sequence is 10 residues long. The CDR3 DNA reads as TGCAGTGTACTCTTCTATGGCTACACCTTC. As protein: CSVLFYGYTF.

The V gene is TRBV5-1, the J gene TRBJ2-7; D uncertain. The CDR3 loop spans 15 amino acids. V was cut by 0 bases and J by 1 base, with 11 bases left in between. Germline V gives CDR1 SGHRS, CDR2 YFSETQ. The DNA of the CDR3 is TGCGCCAGCAGCTTGGATCAGGTTTCTTCCTACGAGCAGTACTTC. Its translation is CASSLDQVSSYEQYF.

To note about this clone: One end of the junction does not line up with germline, which may come from a read error. The CDR3 spells CSSSFGGATGELFF. CDR3 bases: TGTTCCAGCAGCTTTGGAGGGGCCACCGGGGAGCTGTTTTTT. The genes are TRBV7-9 and TRBJ2-2; a possible D gene is TRBD2 (6 bases). The CDR3 is made up of 14 amino acids. In germline, CDR1 is SEHNR, CDR2 FQNEAQ (reference sequence).

This clone was detected once. This chain uses TRBV18 with TRBJ2-5, with TRBD2 matching over 14 bases. Germline values: CDR1 KGHSH, CDR2 LQKENI. This CDR3 is built from 17 residues. J lost 2 bases, V lost 6 bases, and 8 bases had no gene match. The CDR3 DNA reads TGTGCCAGCTCCCTGGGACTAGCGGGAGATTGGCAAGAGACCCAGTACTTC. This translates into CASSLGLAGDWQETQYF.

The chain links TRBV12-5 to TRBJ2-5; TRBD2 aligns across 14 bases. Trimming at V came to 7 bases and at J to 5 bases, leaving 9 bases not matched to a gene. Germline-derived CDR1 and CDR2 are LGHNT and FRNRAP. The CDR3 is made up of 16 amino acids. CDR3 sequence: CASAKGLAGDRETQYF. CDR3 bases: TGTGCTAGTGCCAAGGGACTAGCGGGGGATCGGGAGACCCAGTACTTC.